These 10 T cell receptor beta chains were sequenced from one sample in a study of T cell responses to AZD1222 COVID-19 vaccine. Data came from immunoSEQ multiplex PCR; TCRdb stores just in-frame clones and leaves some out. This table holds around 120,000 clones, 70% to 90% found once. The sample consisted of peripheral blood, taken on day 0 of MenACWY control vaccination. The receptors derive from an adult in good health.

The rearrangement uses TRBV7-2 and TRBJ2-1; D is possibly TRBD2 (5 bases). Trimming cost V 5 bases and J 0 bases, with 14 bases left between them. The CDR3 spans 16 residues. From germline, CDR1 is SGHTA and CDR2 FQGNSA. This CDR3 reads CASSPPGVGSYNEQFF. The CDR3 DNA sequence: TGTGCCAGCAGCCCACCCGGGGTGGGCTCCTACAATGAGCAGTTCTTC.

The V gene is TRBV9, the J gene TRBJ1-4; no reliable D call. Germline-derived CDR1 and CDR2 are SGDLS and YYNGEE. The CDR3 extends over 14 amino acids. Trimming took off 0 bases at V and 11 bases at J, with 14 bases between the two ends. CDR3 protein: CASSVVAETGKLFF. The CDR3 DNA reads as TGTGCCAGCAGCGTAGTCGCGGAAACGGGGAAACTGTTTTTT.

This sequence joins TRBV9 and TRBJ2-3; weak D call: TRBD2 (5 bases). Trimming shortened V by 0 bases and J by 0 bases, and 11 bases separated the two germline ends. Germline CDR1 is SGDLS and CDR2 is YYNGEE. The CDR3 contains 16 residues. The CDR3: CASSVERGESTDTQYF. CDR3 coding DNA: TGTGCCAGCAGCGTAGAACGGGGAGAAAGCACAGATACGCAGTATTTT.

The chain links TRBV10-2 to TRBJ2-2; 13 bases are shared with TRBD2. This CDR3 is built from 16 residues. Per germline, CDR1 WSHSY and CDR2 SAAADI. Losses at the gene ends were 7 bases for V and 5 bases for J; bases not matched to a gene: 7. The CDR3 sequence is CASTGLAGAGTGELFF. For the CDR3, the DNA is TGCGCCAGCACCGGACTAGCGGGGGCGGGAACCGGGGAGCTGTTTTTT.

The gene calls are TRBV4-3 and TRBJ1-3; D not resolved. Germline-derived CDR1 and CDR2 are LGHNA and YSLEER. V lost 0 bases to trimming and J lost 0 bases, with 12 bases between them. This CDR3 comprises 17 residues. CDR3 protein: CASSQDPAGNSGNTIYF. DNA for the CDR3: TGCGCCAGCAGCCAAGATCCAGCCGGAAACTCTGGAAACACCATATATTTT.

The gene calls are TRBV7-9 and TRBJ1-1, with unresolved D. This CDR3 spans 12 amino acids. Germline CDR1 reads SEHNR; CDR2 reads FQNEAQ (reference sequence). The ends were cut back, 2 bases at V and 5 bases at J, with 6 bases in the middle. The CDR3 protein is CASSLTATEAFF. The CDR3 nucleotides are TGTGCCAGCAGCTTAACCGCAACTGAAGCTTTCTTT.

The chain carries TRBV10-1 and TRBJ1-6, with TRBD1 as a possible D gene (6 bases). Deletions cut 3 bases from V and 8 bases from J, with 11 bases between. CDR1 and CDR2 from the germline V gene are WNHNN and SYGVQD (reference sequence). The CDR3 extends over 14 amino acids. The CDR3 region is CASSESDRYSPLHF. CDR3 sequence (DNA): TGCGCCAGCAGTGAATCGGACAGATATTCACCCCTCCACTTT.

The rearrangement links TRBV6-2 or TRBV6-3 to TRBJ2-7; possible D gene TRBD1, 6 bases. This CDR3 is built from 14 residues. The V gene lost 6 bases and the J gene lost 2 bases, with 14 bases spanning the gap. Germline V gene data show CDR1 as MNHEY and CDR2 as SVGEGT. The DNA for the CDR3 is TGTGCCAGCAGCACCGACGAGGGGGCCTACGAGCAGTACTTC. As protein: CASSTDEGAYEQYF.

The genes are TRBV4-2 and TRBJ1-5, with 7 bases fitting TRBD1. Germline V CDR1 and CDR2: LGHNA, YNFKEQ. V lost 0 bases to trimming and J lost 9 bases; unmatched junction nucleotides: 8. The CDR3 has 15 amino acids. CDR3 region: CASSQEGSTGRPQHF. The DNA for the CDR3 is TGTGCCAGCAGCCAAGAGGGCTCGACAGGGCGGCCCCAGCATTTT.

This clone was found once. The chain carries TRBV10-3 and TRBJ1-2; D call uncertain. The CDR3 extends over 12 amino acids. The V and J ends lost 3 bases and 14 bases respectively, with 16 bases between them. Germline V gives CDR1 ENHRY, CDR2 SYGVKD. The CDR3: CAISESTRSYTF. The CDR3 DNA reads TGTGCCATCAGTGAATCAACTAGATCCTATACCTTC.